This record covers a single T cell receptor beta chain. As for the donors, each was a healthy bone marrow donor. This specimen comes from a study of cytomegalovirus exposure and HLA in healthy donors. At the level of the study: From donors who were HLA-typed, an early data release held around 80 million unique TCRs.

The J segment lost 5 bases and the V segment lost 2 bases, leaving 5 bases of the junction unmatched. CDR1 is SGHDT, CDR2 YYEEEE, per germline. The CDR3 is 15 residues long. PCR used 60 Vbeta primers and 13 Jbeta primers. Profiling relied on immunoSEQ multiplex PCR, and the TCRdb table lists in-frame clones only, not all of them. The sample lists 75,000 to 90,000 clones; less than 80% were seen once. V gene TRBV5-6 combines with J gene TRBJ2-5; 11 bases are shared with TRBD2. The sequenced sample was PBMCs. The source is a human donor in good health. DNA for the CDR3: TGTGCCAGCAGCTTCATAGCGGGGGGGAAGGAGACCCAGTACTTC. It encodes CASSFIAGGKETQYF.